This record looks at one TCR beta chain sequence and its context. Its antigen is not known. This CDR3 fails to terminate in the conserved phenylalanine or tryptophan, so it likely reflects a read error. Genomic DNA was employed as the template in profiling TCR beta VDJ and CDR3. TCRdb passed the reads through MiXCR, listing each CDR3 protein once. The sample has around 170,000 distinct CDR3 sequences, under 55% seen once; the top ten hold about 9.5%. This entry comes from a study of CD8+CD57+ T cells in acquired aplastic anemia. Study-wide points: There were over 25 CD8+ CDR3 sequences that occurred in both patients and controls.

Patients included in sequencing had previously demonstrated CD8+CD57+ cell expansion by flow cytometry. Every patient had severe acquired aplastic anemia. Each patient gave a blood sample that was collected before any therapy had been received. The V gene's germline CDR1 is LGHNT and CDR2 FRNRAP. With 0 bases removed from V and 4 bases from J, the gap between germline ends came to 15 bases. This CDR3 is built from 16 residues. The sample consisted of sorted CD4+, CD8+, or CD8+CD57+ T cells (not recorded which) from PBMCs. This TCR came from a human donor with aplastic anemia. The genes are TRBV12-5 and TRBJ1-1; the D gene is possibly TRBD1 (5 bases). Here the CDR3 DNA reads TGTGCTAGTGGTTTGGTATTGCGGGGGAGCGGCACTGAAGCTTTCTCT. Its protein product is CASGLVLRGSGTEAFS.